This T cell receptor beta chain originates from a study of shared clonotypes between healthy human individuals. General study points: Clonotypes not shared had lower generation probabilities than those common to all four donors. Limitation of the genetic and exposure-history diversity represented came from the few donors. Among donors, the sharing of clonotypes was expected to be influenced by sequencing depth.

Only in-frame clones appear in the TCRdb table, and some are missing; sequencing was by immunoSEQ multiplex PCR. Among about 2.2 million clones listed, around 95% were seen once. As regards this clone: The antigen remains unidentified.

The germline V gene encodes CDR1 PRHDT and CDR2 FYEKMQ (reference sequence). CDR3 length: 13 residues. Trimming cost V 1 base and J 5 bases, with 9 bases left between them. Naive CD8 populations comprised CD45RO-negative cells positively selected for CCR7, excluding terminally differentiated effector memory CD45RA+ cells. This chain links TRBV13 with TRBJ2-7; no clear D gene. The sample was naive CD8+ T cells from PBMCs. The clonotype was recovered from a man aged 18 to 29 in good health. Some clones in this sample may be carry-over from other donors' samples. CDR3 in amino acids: CASSLEARDEQYF. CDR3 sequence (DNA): TGTGCCAGCAGCTTAGAGGCTCGGGACGAGCAGTACTTC.